Below, 11 T cell receptor beta chains from the same sample are listed, as sequenced in a study of T cells in Graves' hyperthyroidism and ophthalmopathy. Amplified TCR beta CDR3 regions came from RNA transcripts. The study used the HTBI primer set for a first-round RT-PCR of the TCR CDR3. TCRdb reprocessed the multiplex PCR reads with MiXCR, giving one entry per CDR3 protein. Altogether approximately 380,000 distinct CDR3 sequences are present, under 20% being singletons, with the ten largest covering about 4%. Source material: blood. These receptors came from a woman between 18 and 29 years old with Graves' hyperthyroidism.

At least ten counts were recorded for this clonotype. V gene TRBV6-1 combines with J gene TRBJ1-1; D is perhaps TRBD1 (5 bases). Germline CDR1 MNHNS, CDR2 SASEGT. There are 13 residues in the CDR3. V lost 7 bases to trimming and J lost 4 bases, with 13 bases between them. The CDR3 DNA reads TGTGCCAGCAAACGTATGGGGGGCACTGAAGCTTTCTTT. Translated: CASKRMGGTEAFF.

This clonotype was found many times. This chain links TRBV29-1 with TRBJ2-7; tentatively, D is TRBD2 (5 bases). CDR3 length: 11 residues. Germline V gene sequence: CDR1 SQVTM, CDR2 ANQGSEA. Trimming left V 8 bases short and J 6 bases short, with 14 bases between. In nucleotides, the CDR3 is TGCAGCCTTGTCACGGGAACCGAGCAGTACTTC. It specifies CSLVTGTEQYF.

The CDR3 reads CASSQPGPYNEQFF. CDR3 sequence (DNA): TGTGCCAGCAGCCAACCGGGGCCCTACAATGAGCAGTTCTTC. J is TRBJ2-1 and V is TRBV4-2, with D perhaps assigned TRBD1 or TRBD2 (5 bases each). V gave up 2 bases and J gave up 2 bases, with 7 bases separating them. The length of the CDR3 is 14 residues. Germline CDR1 LGHNA, CDR2 YNFKEQ.

This clonotype came up many times. The chain uses TRBV12-3 or TRBV12-4 and TRBJ1-2; D is unclear. V was pared by 6 bases and J by 5 bases, with 13 bases between. The CDR3 is 13 residues long. CDR3 sequence: CASRPPVGYGYTF. DNA for the CDR3: TGTGCCAGCAGACCTCCGGTGGGGTATGGCTACACCTTC.

This clonotype was counted ten times or more. The chain joins TRBV6-5 to TRBJ1-1, with TRBD1 matching over 8 bases. This CDR3 comprises 17 residues. CDR1 is MNHEY, CDR2 SVGAGI, per germline. Trimming removed 0 bases from V and 3 bases from J; junction bases left unmatched: 9. This CDR3 is CASSYSRAAGGHTEAFF. In DNA form, the CDR3 reads TGTGCCAGCAGTTACTCGAGGGCTGCAGGGGGCCACACTGAAGCTTTCTTT.

Written as DNA, the CDR3 is TGTGCCTCTAGAACACCCCGTCAAGAGACCCAGTACTTC. This encodes CASRTPRQETQYF. The gene calls are TRBV6-1 and TRBJ2-5, with D uncertain. Germline V gene data show CDR1 as MNHNS and CDR2 as SASEGT. CDR3 length equals 13 residues. Trimming removed 11 bases from V and 2 bases from J, with 15 bases in between.

The gene calls are TRBV19 and TRBJ1-2; the match to TRBD1 covers 10 bases. V shed 6 bases, J shed 7 bases, and the junction held 11 bases outside the gene matches. Germline V lookup: CDR1 LNHDA, CDR2 SQIVND (reference sequence). This CDR3 is built from 15 residues. The CDR3 is CASRKTGGSYCGYTF. The CDR3 DNA reads TGTGCCAGTAGAAAGACAGGGGGCTCTTATTGTGGCTACACCTTC.

This clonotype was seen ten or more times. Mismatch with germline at one junction end may stem from a read error. The chain links TRBV20-1 to TRBJ2-2; a weak D match, TRBD2 (6 bases). Per the germline V gene, CDR1 is DFQATT and CDR2 is SNEGSKA (reference sequence). This CDR3 contains 13 residues. In DNA form, the CDR3 reads TGCAGTGCTAGGAACAGTGTTATCGGGGGGCTGTTTTTT. Its translation: CSARNSVIGGLFF.

This clonotype has ten or more counts. The chain carries TRBV3-1 and TRBJ1-2; D is ambiguous. Trimming removed 3 bases at V and 4 bases at J, with 9 bases between. The CDR3 length is 13 residues. Germline V gene sequence: CDR1 LGHDT, CDR2 YNNKEL (reference sequence). CDR3 loop: CASSQGSVYGYTF. CDR3 bases: TGTGCCAGCAGCCAGGGCAGCGTCTATGGCTACACCTTC.

Worth noting for this clonotype: An end of the junction differs from the germline gene, which may be a read error. The genes are TRBV6-1 and TRBJ1-1; no reliable D call. This CDR3 has 14 residues. Germline V CDR1 and CDR2: MNHNS, SASEGT. The CDR3 sequence is CASDPGAEGTDAFF. Here the CDR3 DNA reads TGTGCCAGCGATCCGGGAGCGGAGGGAACTGATGCTTTCTTT.

J is TRBJ2-5 and V is TRBV20-1; possibly TRBD2 for D (7 bases). The germline gives CDR1 DFQATT, CDR2 SNEGSKA (reference sequence). CDR3 length: 17 residues. Trimming took off 1 base at V and 0 bases at J, with 18 bases between the two ends. The CDR3 coding sequence is TGCAGTGCTAGAGGGGCCTCGGCGGGGGCTAACCAAGAGACCCAGTACTTC. Protein: CSARGASAGANQETQYF.